This T cell receptor (beta chain) appears in the sequencing data of a study of T cell changes during pregnancy in multiple sclerosis. Sequencing was performed with immunoSEQ multiplex PCR; in TCRdb, only in-frame clones are kept and a portion is missing. The sample carries tens of thousands of clones, approximately 94% recorded once. This CDR3 has 15 residues. Germline V gives CDR1 SGHVS, CDR2 FQNEAQ. Deletions cut 6 bases from V and 1 base from J, with 13 bases between. The chain is built from TRBV7-8 and TRBJ1-3, with D perhaps matching TRBD1 (5 bases). The source is a female donor with multiple sclerosis, enrolled in a pregnancy study. Sequencing was performed on CD8+ T cells from peripheral blood mononuclear cells, taken after pregnancy. The DNA for the CDR3 is TGTGCCAGCAGGGGGGGGGTAGGGTCTGGAAACACCATATATTTT. Protein product: CASRGGVGSGNTIYF. Filled out from reference TRBV7-8 and TRBJ1-3, the complete variable domain reads GAGVSQSPRYKVAKRGQDVALRCDPISGHVSLFWYQQALGQGPEFLTYFQNEAQLDKSGLPSDRFFAERPEGSVSTLKIQRTQQEDSAVYLCASRGGVGSGNTIYFGEGSWLTVV.